One sample yielded the 6 T cell receptor beta chains listed below, sequenced in a study of blood T cell repertoires in COVID-19. The method was immunoSEQ multiplex PCR; TCRdb's version includes in-frame clones alone and lacks a portion of them. The sample has about 100,000 clones, 69% seen once; the top ten hold about 6%. The sample comprised peripheral blood. These receptors all stem from an elderly man with acute or convalescent COVID-19.

This clone was observed a few times. This chain joins TRBV4-1 and TRBJ2-2, with TRBD1 matching over 9 bases. The CDR3 runs to 15 residues. CDR1 is MGHRA and CDR2 is YSYEKL in the germline V gene. The trim removed 4 bases at V and 6 bases at J, leaving 6 bases unmatched. The CDR3 loop is CASSPSGQGPGELFF. The CDR3 DNA sequence: TGCGCCAGCAGCCCGTCGGGACAGGGCCCCGGGGAGCTGTTTTTT.

Concerning this clone itself: The sample has other DNA sequences that encode this CDR3 too. V is TRBV18 and J is TRBJ2-5, with D hard to call. The V and J ends lost 3 bases and 1 base respectively, with 6 bases between them. This CDR3 comprises 13 residues. The germline CDR1 and CDR2 sequences are KGHSH and LQKENI. This chain's CDR3 is CASSPNFQETQYF. The CDR3 DNA reads TGTGCCAGCTCACCTAATTTCCAAGAGACCCAGTACTTC.

This clone was observed many times. The V and J genes are TRBV5-6 and TRBJ1-2, with D hard to call. Germline-derived CDR1 and CDR2 are SGHDT and YYEEEE. V was pared by 4 bases and J by 3 bases, with 7 bases between. The CDR3 sequence is 12 residues long. CDR3 in DNA: TGTGCCAGCAGCGCTAGGTACTATGGCTACACCTTC. This sequence encodes CASSARYYGYTF.

The chain links TRBV11-2 to TRBJ2-2, with a weak D call TRBD2 (6 bases). Germline V gene sequence: CDR1 SGHAT, CDR2 FQNNGV. The CDR3 spans 13 residues. Trimming took off 3 bases at V and 6 bases at J, with 8 bases between the two ends. In nucleotides, the CDR3 is TGTGCCAGCAGCTTCTGGGAGGCCGGGGAGCTGTTTTTT. This gives the protein CASSFWEAGELFF. Complete variable domain (other parts from reference TRBV11-2 and TRBJ2-2): EAGVAQSPRYKIIEKRQSVAFWCNPISGHATLYWYQQILGQGPKLLIQFQNNGVVDDSQLPKDRFSAERLKGVDSTLKIQPAKLEDSAVYLCASSFWEAGELFFGEGSRLTVL.

V and J are TRBV7-2 and TRBJ1-1; D uncertain. The CDR3 consists of 14 residues. Germline V CDR1 and CDR2: SGHTA, FQGNSA. Between the trimmed V and J ends, which lost 4 bases and 5 bases, there was a span of 14 bases. Here the CDR3 reads CASSSGPTGTEAFF. CDR3 DNA: TGTGCCAGCAGCTCCGGGCCAACGGGGACTGAAGCTTTCTTT.

The chain recombines TRBV30 with TRBJ2-7; 8 nucleotides align to TRBD1. The V gene end was trimmed by 3 bases and the J gene end by 5 bases; junction bases not matched to a gene: 6. CDR1 is GTSNPN, CDR2 SVGIG, per germline (reference sequence). This CDR3 spans 13 amino acids. The CDR3 nucleotides read TGTGCCTGGAGCGCGGACAGGGACCACGAGCAGTACTTC. This codes for CAWSADRDHEQYF. The whole variable domain, filled in from reference TRBV30 and TRBJ2-7, reads SQTIHQWPATLVQPVGSPLSLECTVEGTSNPNLYWYRQAAGRGLQLLFYSVGIGQISSEVPQNLSASRPQDRQFILSSKKLLLSDSGFYLCAWSADRDHEQYFGPGTRLTVT.